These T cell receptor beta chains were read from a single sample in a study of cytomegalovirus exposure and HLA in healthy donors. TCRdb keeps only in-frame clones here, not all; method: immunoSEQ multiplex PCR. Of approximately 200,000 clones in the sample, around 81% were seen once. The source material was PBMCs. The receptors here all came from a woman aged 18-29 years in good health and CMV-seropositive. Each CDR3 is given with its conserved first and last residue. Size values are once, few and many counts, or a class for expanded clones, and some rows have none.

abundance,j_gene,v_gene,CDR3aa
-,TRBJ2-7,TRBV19,CASSMRGIYEQYF
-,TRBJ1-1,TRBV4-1,CASSQDSRQADPVNTEAFF
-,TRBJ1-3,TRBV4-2,CASSQVQGNTIYF
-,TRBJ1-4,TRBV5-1,CASSINGQDEKLFF
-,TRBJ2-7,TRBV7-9,CASSFIDTYEQYF
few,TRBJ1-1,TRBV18,CASSREVNTEAFF
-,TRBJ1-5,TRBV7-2,CASSLEGGGGQPQHF
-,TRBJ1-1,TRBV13,CASTLTWALNTEAFF
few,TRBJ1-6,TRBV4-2,CASSQATDSPLHF
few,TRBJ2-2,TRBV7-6,CASRATGELFF
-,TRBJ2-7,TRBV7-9,CASSLNRAAYEQYF
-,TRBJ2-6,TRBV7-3,CASSLNAGLGSSGANVLTF
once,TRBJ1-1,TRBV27,CASSLNRRSEAFF
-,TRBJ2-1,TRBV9,CASNERLLGISEQFF
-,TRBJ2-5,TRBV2,CASSGRGGRSKETQYF
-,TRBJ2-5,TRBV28,CASTLYRLEPFPQYF
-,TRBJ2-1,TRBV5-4,CASSLLIAGISYNEQFF
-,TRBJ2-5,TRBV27,CASSSGWSTPQETQYF
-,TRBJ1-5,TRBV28,CASSFRGTSQPQHF
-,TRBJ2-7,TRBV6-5,CASSYGTSFYEQYF
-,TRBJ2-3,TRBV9,CASSPRSGGITDTQYF
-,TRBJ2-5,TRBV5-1,CASSLTQETQYF
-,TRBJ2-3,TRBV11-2,CASSLAFTDTQYF
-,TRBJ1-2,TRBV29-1,CSVEGGQGASGYTF
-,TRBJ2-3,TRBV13,CASSQGGTQYF
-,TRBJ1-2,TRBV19,CASTTGGYGYTF
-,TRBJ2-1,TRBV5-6,CASSFPDALGTVYNEQFF
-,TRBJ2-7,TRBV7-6,CASSWTPQTYEQYF
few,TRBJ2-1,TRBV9,CASSVVSGSYNEQFF
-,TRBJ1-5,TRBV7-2,CASSSKGANQPQHF
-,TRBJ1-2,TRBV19,CASGRQGAPYGYTF
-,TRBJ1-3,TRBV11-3,CASSKRDTPGGNTIYF
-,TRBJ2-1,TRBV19,CASSIDRLAGGPLEQFF
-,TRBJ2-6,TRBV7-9,CASSPRTSGANVLTF
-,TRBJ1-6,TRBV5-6,CASSEALRGSNSPLHF
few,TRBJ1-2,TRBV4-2,CASSQDLGEGNYGYTF
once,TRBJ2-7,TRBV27,CASSLSPGQLTRQYF